The rows below give T cell receptor beta chains drawn from one sample of a study of T-cell reconstitution after alpha-beta-depleted transplantation in children. One entry per CDR3 protein results from TCRdb running MiXCR on the PCR reads. The top ten clones hold 11% of a sample with 250,000 to 400,000 distinct CDR3 sequences, approximately 23% of them seen once. Sequenced material: PBMCs, mostly from graft donor cells, taken 180 days after TCRalphabeta/CD19-depleted stem cell transplant. These receptors were obtained from a male patient younger than 18 who had a stem cell transplant for acute lymphoblastic leukemia, so the T cells may come from the graft donor. Both conserved end residues are part of each CDR3. Fields, in order: clone size, D gene, V gene, J gene, CDR3 protein, CDR3 DNA. The D gene is left open where the match is weak. Size values are once, few and many counts, or a class for expanded clones, and some rows have none.

.	TRBD1	TRBV10-1	TRBJ2-7	CASSESRDRAYEQYF	TGCGCCAGCAGTGAGTCCCGGGACAGGGCTTACGAGCAGTACTTC
.	.	TRBV5-1	TRBJ2-1	CASSFRTIFFPYNEQFF	TGCGCCAGCAGCTTTCGAACCATTTTTTTCCCCTACAATGAGCAGTTCTTC
.	.	TRBV12-3/TRBV12-4	TRBJ2-5	CASSFLGRGVQETQYF	TGTGCCAGCAGTTTCCTCGGGCGGGGCGTACAAGAGACCCAGTACTTC
few	.	TRBV6-1	TRBJ2-3	CASKNAGTGTDTQYF	TGTGCCAGCAAGAACGCGGGGACCGGCACAGATACGCAGTATTTT
.	.	TRBV11-2	TRBJ2-5	CASSLGVRPVDRGETQYF	TGTGCCAGCAGCTTAGGGGTCCGGCCCGTGGACCGGGGAGAGACCCAGTACTTC
.	.	TRBV5-1	TRBJ2-5	CASSLVPSVKETQYF	TGCGCCAGCAGCTTGGTCCCTAGCGTTAAAGAGACCCAGTACTTC
few	.	TRBV7-9	TRBJ1-1	CASSLLAGRNTEAFF	TGTGCCAGCAGCTTGCTAGCAGGAAGGAACACTGAAGCTTTCTTT
few	TRBD2	TRBV24-1	TRBJ2-1	CATSDGGRNPVSGEQFF	TGTGCCACCAGTGATGGCGGGAGAAATCCAGTATCCGGTGAGCAGTTCTTC
.	.	TRBV20-1	TRBJ1-3	CSARDYGRSSGNTIYF	TGCAGTGCTAGAGATTATGGCAGGAGCTCTGGAAACACCATATATTTT
.	.	TRBV6-1	TRBJ2-6	CASGKQGSGANVLTF	TGTGCCAGCGGAAAACAGGGTTCTGGGGCCAACGTCCTGACTTTC